The 26 T cell receptor beta chains listed next were all sequenced from one sample in a study of CD8+CD57+ T cells in acquired aplastic anemia. Genomic DNA was employed as the template in profiling TCR beta VDJ and CDR3. TCRdb called the reads again in MiXCR, with one record for every CDR3 protein. This sample yields 98,000 or so distinct CDR3 sequences, of which around 50% are seen a single time; around a third belongs to the top ten. Specimen: sorted CD4+, CD8+, or CD8+CD57+ T cells (not recorded which) from PBMCs. The receptor set was obtained from a human donor in good health, serving as a control.

As to this clonotype: Lacking the conserved final phenylalanine or tryptophan, this CDR3 likely reflects a read error. The DNA is omitted, as the CDR3 cannot be located on it reliably, and the CDR3 follows TCRdb's listing. V is TRBV10-3 and J is TRBJ2-1; the D call in the table, TRBD1, was not verified against the DNA. Germline V gene data show CDR1 as ENHRY and CDR2 as SYGVKD. Inclusive of both ends, the CDR3 amounts to 14 amino acids. CDR3 residues: CAISEPRGDNEQSI.

This clonotype was observed at least ten times. The CDR3 DNA is TGTGCTAGTGGTTTGGTAGGGACAGGGCATCGCTATGGCTACACCTTC. Protein sequence: CASGLVGTGHRYGYTF. This chain links TRBV12-5 with TRBJ1-2, with 9 bases aligning to TRBD1. The germline V gene has CDR1 LGHNT and CDR2 FRNRAP. The CDR3 totals 16 residues. The J segment lost 4 bases and the V segment lost 0 bases, leaving 6 bases of the junction unmatched. Supplemented by reference TRBV12-5 and TRBJ1-2, the full variable domain reads DARVTQTPRHKVTEMGQEVTMRCQPILGHNTVFWYRQTMMQGLELLAYFRNRAPLDDSGMPKDRFSAEMPDATLATLKIQPSEPRDSAVYFCASGLVGTGHRYGYTFGSGTRLTVV.

This clonotype was counted ten times or more. CDR3 DNA sequence: TGTGCCAGCAGCTTTCGAGGGGGGGACAATGAGCAGTTCTTC. Translation: CASSFRGGDNEQFF. The J gene is TRBJ2-1, the V gene TRBV7-8; tentative D call: TRBD2 (7 bases). The CDR3 spans 14 residues. The germline gives CDR1 SGHVS, CDR2 FQNEAQ. V was clipped by 3 bases and J by 5 bases, with 11 bases between them.

V and J are TRBV7-2 and TRBJ1-3; D call uncertain. Germline CDR1 and CDR2: SGHTA and FQGNSA. The CDR3 is 15 amino acids. Trimming stripped 0 bases from V and 2 bases from J, with 8 bases between. CDR3 region: CASSLARGTGNTIYF. The CDR3 region has the DNA TGTGCCAGCAGCTTAGCGCGGGGTACTGGAAACACCATATATTTT.

J is TRBJ1-5 and V is TRBV28; D is undetermined. The V and J ends lost 4 bases and 0 bases respectively, with 7 bases between them. This CDR3 comprises 14 residues. CDR1 and CDR2 (germline): MDHEN, SYDVKM. In nucleotides, the CDR3 is TGTGCCAGCAGTTACGTGACTAGCAATCAGCCCCAGCATTTT. Translated: CASSYVTSNQPQHF.

This clonotype showed up just once. The chain combines TRBV29-1 with TRBJ2-7; 10 positions agree with TRBD2. The V segment lost 0 bases and the J segment 4 bases; nucleotides outside the gene matches: 9. CDR3 length equals 16 residues. CDR1 is SQVTM and CDR2 is ANQGSEA in the germline V gene. DNA of the CDR3: TGCAGCGTTGAAGAGGTACTAGCGGGAACGGGTTACGAGCAGTACTTC. Translated: CSVEEVLAGTGYEQYF.

At least ten counts were recorded for this clonotype. This rearrangement joins TRBV5-1 to TRBJ1-6; 7 bases align to TRBD1. The CDR3 has 15 amino acids. With 0 bases clipped from V and 10 bases from J, the junction kept 7 bases outside the gene matches. CDR1 is SGHRS and CDR2 is YFSETQ in the germline V gene. The CDR3 coding sequence is TGCGCCAGCAGCTTGGCAGGGACAGTGGGGTCACCCCTCCACTTT. It codes for CASSLAGTVGSPLHF.

The chain uses TRBV29-1 and TRBJ2-3, with TRBD1 as a possible D gene (5 bases). V was clipped by 6 bases and J by 1 base, with 11 bases between them. Germline lookup yields CDR1 SQVTM and CDR2 ANQGSEA. The length of the CDR3 is 13 residues. CDR3: CSVRLGRTDTQYF. The CDR3 region has the DNA TGCAGCGTCCGTCTGGGGCGCACAGATACGCAGTATTTT.

The V and J genes are TRBV5-8 and TRBJ1-6; 7 bases align to TRBD1. The length of the CDR3 is 15 residues. The trim removed 0 bases at V and 7 bases at J, leaving 4 bases unmatched. Germline V gene sequence: CDR1 SGHTS, CDR2 YDEGEE. CDR3 loop: CASSLDAGGNSPLHF. The CDR3 nucleotides read TGTGCCAGCAGCTTGGATGCAGGGGGGAATTCACCCCTCCACTTT.

As regards this clonotype: A much bigger clone sits one base away, suggesting this may be a read error. The chain couples TRBV10-3 to TRBJ1-1, with 8 positions matching TRBD1. This CDR3 region has 13 residues. Trimming at V came to 11 bases and at J to 7 bases, leaving 12 bases not matched to a gene. In germline, CDR1 is ENHRY, CDR2 SYGVKD. The CDR3, as DNA: TGTGCCGGCAGTTTCCCGACAGGGGATGAAGCTTTCTTT. This sequence encodes CAGSFPTGDEAFF.

This clonotype occurred many times. The chain has TRBV4-3 and TRBJ1-5; D remains ambiguous. Germline CDR1 and CDR2: LGHNA and YSLEER. V lost 1 base and J 5 bases, leaving 15 bases between the germline ends. The CDR3 contains 16 residues. CDR3 nucleotides: TGCGCCAGCAGCCAAGGCCGGGAGGTATTTGATCAGCCCCAGCATTTT. Residues: CASSQGREVFDQPQHF.

This clonotype came up once. The chain links TRBV29-1 to TRBJ1-5; no clear D. This CDR3 is 12 amino acids long. Per germline, CDR1 SQVTM and CDR2 ANQGSEA. Trimming took off 5 bases at V and 6 bases at J, with 11 bases between the two ends. The CDR3 loop reads CSVSNRSQPQHF. In DNA form, the CDR3 reads TGCAGCGTTTCGAACCGGAGTCAGCCCCAGCATTTT.

This clonotype was detected a few times. CDR3 DNA sequence: TGTGCCAGCAGTGATCGGTTCAGATCGAGTGGCTACACCTTC. As protein: CASSDRFRSSGYTF. The chain uses TRBV2 and TRBJ1-2; D remains ambiguous. Trimming left V 3 bases short and J 7 bases short, with 15 bases between. The CDR3 runs to 14 residues. The germline V gene encodes CDR1 SNHLY and CDR2 FYNNEI. Filled out from reference TRBV2 and TRBJ1-2, the complete variable domain reads EPEVTQTPSHQVTQMGQEVILRCVPISNHLYFYWYRQILGQKVEFLVSFYNNEISEKSEIFDDQFSVERPDGSNFTLKIRSTKLEDSAMYFCASSDRFRSSGYTFGSGTRLTVV.

This clonotype has ten or more counts. The chain recombines TRBV4-3 with TRBJ1-6; the match to TRBD1 covers 9 bases. The CDR3 runs 18 residues. The germline V gene encodes CDR1 LGHNA and CDR2 YSLEER. V dropped 0 bases and J dropped 2; count of bases not matched to a gene: 5. In nucleotides, the CDR3 is TGCGCCAGCAGCCAAGATCCGGGACAGGGCACCTATAATTCACCCCTCCACTTT. Residues: CASSQDPGQGTYNSPLHF.

This clonotype has a count of ten or more. The chain links TRBV6-6 to TRBJ1-1; D call uncertain. The CDR3 runs 12 residues. Trimming removed 7 bases at V and 5 bases at J, with 11 bases between. The germline V gene encodes CDR1 MNHNY and CDR2 SVGAGI (reference sequence). CDR3 protein: CASTQLRTEAFF. CDR3 coding DNA: TGTGCCAGCACCCAACTTCGGACTGAAGCTTTCTTT.

The chain joins TRBV4-3 to TRBJ2-7; D is possibly TRBD2 (7 bases). Trimming took 0 bases from V and 3 from J, leaving 9 bases between them. The V gene's germline CDR1 is LGHNA and CDR2 YSLEER. The CDR3 has 14 residues. This CDR3 reads CASSQERGGYEQYF. The CDR3 nucleotides are TGCGCCAGCAGCCAAGAAAGGGGGGGCTACGAGCAGTACTTC.

This clonotype showed up just a few times. A clone one base away is much larger, so this may be a read error. This chain connects TRBV2 to TRBJ1-3, with D unresolved. The CDR3 runs 13 residues. V was trimmed by 5 bases and J by 3 bases, leaving 8 bases between them. In germline, CDR1 is SNHLY, CDR2 FYNNEI. This CDR3 reads CASSFVGGNTIYF. The CDR3, as DNA: TGTGCCAGCAGTTTTGTGGGTGGAAACACCATATATTTT.

This clonotype occurred many times. The chain is built from TRBV9 and TRBJ2-7; 9 nucleotides agree with TRBD1. Germline V gene sequence: CDR1 SGDLS, CDR2 YYNGEE. This CDR3 contains 17 residues. J was trimmed by 2 bases and V by 4 bases; bases with no gene match: 13. For the CDR3, the DNA is TGTGCCAGCAGCCTGGGGGGGGGTGGACAGGGGACCTACGAGCAGTACTTC. Residues: CASSLGGGGQGTYEQYF.

A few counts support this clonotype. The rearrangement uses TRBV10-3 and TRBJ2-7; 7 nucleotides match TRBD1. CDR3 size: 13 residues. CDR1 is ENHRY and CDR2 is SYGVKD in the germline V gene. The ends lost 8 bases at V and 2 bases at J; junction bases unmatched: 6. The CDR3 loop reads CAISTGTPYEQYF. In DNA, the CDR3 is TGTGCCATCTCGACAGGGACCCCCTACGAGCAGTACTTC.

CDR3 sequence: CASSLMGVREQFF. CDR3 nucleotide sequence: TGTGCCAGCAGTTTGATGGGGGTTCGGGAGCAGTTCTTC. The chain carries TRBV2 and TRBJ2-1, with D tentatively TRBD1 or TRBD2 (5 bases each). The V end was cut by 5 bases, the J end by 10 bases, with 15 bases between. The CDR3 covers 13 residues. In germline, CDR1 is SNHLY, CDR2 FYNNEI.

Concerning this clonotype itself: The junction differs from germline at one of its ends, possibly a read error. This chain joins TRBV7-3 and TRBJ1-4, with D possibly TRBD1 on 6 matching bases. Germline V gene sequence: CDR1 SGHTA, CDR2 FQGTGA. The CDR3 has 14 amino acids. For the CDR3, the DNA is TGTGCCAGCGGCTTACCGGACAGTAATGAAAAGCTGTTTTTT. Its protein product is CASGLPDSNEKLFF.

Concerning this clonotype: A junction boundary mismatches the germline segment, possibly from a read error. The CDR3 spells CASNLQGASNYGYTF. The CDR3, as DNA: TGTGCTAGCAACCTACAGGGGGCGTCCAACTATGGCTACACCTTC. V usage is TRBV7-7 and J usage is TRBJ1-2; 9 bases map to TRBD1. The CDR3 runs to 15 residues. CDR1 and CDR2 (germline): SSHAT, FNYEAQ (reference sequence).

The CDR3 DNA follows: TGCGCCAGCAGCCCCGAGGTCTACAATGAGCAGTTCTTC. Its translation: CASSPEVYNEQFF. The chain employs TRBV5-1 and TRBJ2-1, with D uncertain. The germline V gene has CDR1 SGHRS and CDR2 YFSETQ. Deletions cut 4 bases from V and 3 bases from J, with 8 bases between. The length of the CDR3 is 13 residues.

This clonotype was observed many times. The chain recombines TRBV5-1 with TRBJ2-1, with D perhaps TRBD2 (5 bases). Per the germline V gene, CDR1 is SGHRS and CDR2 is YFSETQ. The CDR3 totals 14 residues. V gave up 4 bases and J gave up 7 bases, with 15 bases separating them. The CDR3, as DNA: TGCGCCAGCAGCGGCCGGGAAGAAGTGAATGAGCAGTTCTTC. Translating gives CASSGREEVNEQFF.

This clonotype appeared many times. The chain carries TRBV4-2 and TRBJ2-2; possibly TRBD1 or TRBD2 for D (5 bases each). This CDR3 region has 15 residues. V was pared by 0 bases and J by 6 bases, with 11 bases between. Germline CDR1 LGHNA, CDR2 YNFKEQ. CDR3 sequence: CASSQEVMGAGELFF. The CDR3 DNA is TGTGCCAGCAGCCAAGAGGTTATGGGGGCCGGGGAGCTGTTTTTT.

This clonotype appeared many times. The chain carries TRBV7-6 and TRBJ2-1; TRBD1 matches at 10 bases. Germline trimming cut 5 bases from V and 9 bases from J; bases unmatched to any gene: 7. Germline CDR1 reads SGHVS; CDR2 reads FNYEAQ. The CDR3 runs to 14 residues. The CDR3 coding sequence is TGTGCCAGCAGCCTGGGGACAGGGGTTGGTGAGCAGTTCTTC. Amino acid sequence: CASSLGTGVGEQFF. Full variable domain (outside the CDR3, taken from reference TRBV7-6 and TRBJ2-1): GAGVSQSPRYKVTKRGQDVALRCDPISGHVSLYWYRQALGQGPEFLTYFNYEAQQDKSGLPNDRFSAERPEGSISTLTIQRTEQRDSAMYRCASSLGTGVGEQFFGPGTRLTVL.